The rows below give T cell receptor beta chains drawn from one sample of a study of breast tumors, draining lymph nodes, adjacent tissues. TCRdb reanalysed the multiplex PCR reads using MiXCR and keeps one entry per CDR3 protein. The sample shows around 230,000 distinct CDR3 sequences, 32% of them seen only once. Material for sequencing was axillary lymph node tissue. These receptors were obtained from a female donor with breast cancer. Some clones in this sample may be carry-over from other donors' samples. Each CDR3 is given with its conserved first and last residue. Each record gives: clone size, V gene, D gene, J gene, CDR3 protein, CDR3 DNA. The D gene is left open where the match is weak. Size is omitted from some rows. Given values are once, few, many or a class for expanded clones.

abundance: many
v_gene: TRBV6-5
d_gene: TRBD2
j_gene: TRBJ2-1
CDR3aa: CASSYSAAGGPRNEQFF
CDR3nt: TGTGCCAGCAGTTACTCGGCGGCGGGAGGGCCGCGGAATGAGCAGTTCTTC

abundance: NA
v_gene: TRBV20-1
d_gene: NA
j_gene: TRBJ2-5
CDR3aa: CSARDLPGETQYF
CDR3nt: TGCAGTGCTAGAGATCTCCCAGGGGAGACCCAGTACTTC

abundance: medium-sized
v_gene: TRBV25-1
d_gene: NA
j_gene: TRBJ1-4
CDR3aa: CASSEPSTGKEKLFF
CDR3nt: TGTGCCAGCAGTGAACCTTCGACAGGAAAGGAAAAACTGTTTTTT

abundance: many
v_gene: TRBV24-1
d_gene: TRBD2
j_gene: TRBJ2-2
CDR3aa: CATSVGGSGGELFF
CDR3nt: TGTGCCACCAGTGTCGGGGGGAGCGGCGGGGAGCTGTTTTTT

abundance: NA
v_gene: TRBV7-9
d_gene: NA
j_gene: TRBJ1-6
CDR3aa: CASSLSGGPNSPLHF
CDR3nt: TGTGCCAGCAGCCTCTCGGGGGGACCTAATTCACCCCTCCACTTT

abundance: many
v_gene: TRBV28
d_gene: TRBD1
j_gene: TRBJ1-2
CDR3aa: CASSLWQGQGHGYTF
CDR3nt: TGTGCCAGCAGTTTATGGCAGGGACAGGGACATGGCTACACCTTC

abundance: many
v_gene: TRBV30
d_gene: NA
j_gene: TRBJ1-4
CDR3aa: CAWSGREKLFF
CDR3nt: TGTGCCTGGAGTGGTAGGGAAAAACTGTTTTTT

abundance: many
v_gene: TRBV20-1
d_gene: NA
j_gene: TRBJ2-1
CDR3aa: CSATPGLTTGTYNEQFF
CDR3nt: TGCAGTGCTACCCCTGGCCTAACCACAGGGACCTACAATGAGCAGTTCTTC

abundance: many
v_gene: TRBV6-1
d_gene: NA
j_gene: TRBJ2-1
CDR3aa: CASPPPRGGNEQFF
CDR3nt: TGTGCCAGCCCTCCCCCCAGGGGTGGGAATGAGCAGTTCTTC

abundance: many
v_gene: TRBV5-1
d_gene: TRBD2
j_gene: TRBJ2-1
CDR3aa: CASSLEGLAGAEQFF
CDR3nt: TGCGCCAGCAGCTTGGAGGGACTAGCGGGAGCTGAGCAGTTCTTC

abundance: NA
v_gene: TRBV29-1
d_gene: TRBD2
j_gene: TRBJ2-2
CDR3aa: CSVGGTTTGELFF
CDR3nt: TGCAGCGTTGGGGGGACTACCACCGGGGAGCTGTTTTTT

abundance: few
v_gene: TRBV6-5
d_gene: TRBD2
j_gene: TRBJ2-2
CDR3aa: CASSYSKSGLAPGELFF
CDR3nt: TGTGCCAGCAGTTACTCGAAATCCGGACTAGCCCCCGGGGAGCTGTTTTTT

abundance: many
v_gene: TRBV7-3
d_gene: TRBD2
j_gene: TRBJ2-7
CDR3aa: CASSLASGSSYEQYF
CDR3nt: TGTGCCAGCAGCCTCGCTAGCGGGAGCTCCTACGAGCAGTACTTC

abundance: many
v_gene: TRBV7-7
d_gene: TRBD2
j_gene: TRBJ2-1
CDR3aa: CASSAQTISSGVGNEQFF
CDR3nt: TGTGCCAGCAGCGCCCAGACCATCTCTAGCGGAGTCGGCAATGAGCAGTTCTTC

abundance: many
v_gene: TRBV6-5
d_gene: NA
j_gene: TRBJ2-7
CDR3aa: CASSYSGVVQGYYEQYF
CDR3nt: TGTGCCAGCAGTTACTCGGGGGTTGTGCAGGGGTACTACGAGCAGTACTTC

abundance: many
v_gene: TRBV7-8
d_gene: TRBD2
j_gene: TRBJ2-5
CDR3aa: CASSSRTSGQETQYF
CDR3nt: TGTGCCAGCAGCTCTAGGACTAGCGGACAAGAGACCCAGTACTTC

abundance: NA
v_gene: TRBV10-3
d_gene: NA
j_gene: TRBJ1-1
CDR3aa: CASSYSTGTEAFF
CDR3nt: TGTGCCAGCAGTTACTCGACGGGCACTGAAGCTTTCTTT

abundance: many
v_gene: TRBV7-9
d_gene: TRBD2
j_gene: TRBJ2-3
CDR3aa: CASSAGLAGLMDTQYF
CDR3nt: TGTGCCAGCAGCGCCGGACTAGCGGGATTGATGGATACGCAGTATTTT

abundance: NA
v_gene: TRBV6-4
d_gene: NA
j_gene: TRBJ2-2
CDR3aa: CASSDTSFGAGGLFF
CDR3nt: TGTGCCAGCAGTGACACTAGCTTTGGCGCCGGGGGGCTGTTTTTT

abundance: many
v_gene: TRBV12-3/TRBV12-4
d_gene: NA
j_gene: TRBJ2-3
CDR3aa: CASTDWADTQYF
CDR3nt: TGTGCCAGCACTGATTGGGCAGATACGCAGTATTTT

abundance: many
v_gene: TRBV7-9
d_gene: TRBD2
j_gene: TRBJ2-2
CDR3aa: CASSRAGGNGELFF
CDR3nt: TGTGCCAGCAGCCGGGCGGGGGGCAACGGGGAGCTGTTTTTT

abundance: many
v_gene: TRBV20-1
d_gene: NA
j_gene: TRBJ2-4
CDR3aa: CSAWGDLIKNIQYF
CDR3nt: TGCAGTGCTTGGGGGGACTTAATCAAAAACATTCAGTACTTC

abundance: many
v_gene: TRBV19
d_gene: TRBD2
j_gene: TRBJ2-7
CDR3aa: CASSISAPGLAGGNYEQYF
CDR3nt: TGTGCCAGTAGTATTTCGGCCCCGGGACTAGCGGGAGGGAACTACGAGCAGTACTTC

abundance: NA
v_gene: TRBV7-3
d_gene: NA
j_gene: TRBJ1-1
CDR3aa: CASSRDTNTEAFF
CDR3nt: TGTGCCAGCAGCCGAGACACAAACACTGAAGCTTTCTTT

abundance: NA
v_gene: TRBV29-1
d_gene: NA
j_gene: TRBJ1-4
CDR3aa: CSVLEYNEKLFF
CDR3nt: TGCAGCGTTTTAGAGTACAATGAAAAACTGTTTTTT

abundance: NA
v_gene: TRBV4-2
d_gene: NA
j_gene: TRBJ2-3
CDR3aa: CASSQDRPGTGTDTQYF
CDR3nt: TGTGCCAGCAGCCAAGATCGCCCGGGGACCGGGACAGATACGCAGTATTTT

abundance: NA
v_gene: TRBV5-6
d_gene: NA
j_gene: TRBJ1-1
CDR3aa: CASSFGRRREAFF
CDR3nt: TGTGCCAGCAGCTTCGGCAGGCGCCGTGAAGCTTTCTTT

abundance: few
v_gene: TRBV27
d_gene: NA
j_gene: TRBJ2-3
CDR3aa: CASSWRGGKEDTQYF
CDR3nt: TGTGCCAGCAGTTGGCGCGGCGGGAAGGAAGATACGCAGTATTTT

abundance: many
v_gene: TRBV12-3/TRBV12-4
d_gene: TRBD2
j_gene: TRBJ2-5
CDR3aa: CASSWGLAGQETQYF
CDR3nt: TGTGCCAGCTCCTGGGGGCTAGCGGGGCAAGAGACCCAGTACTTC

abundance: NA
v_gene: TRBV9
d_gene: TRBD1
j_gene: TRBJ1-2
CDR3aa: CASSVEGRGSYGYTF
CDR3nt: TGTGCCAGCAGCGTAGAGGGCAGGGGGAGCTATGGCTACACCTTC

abundance: many
v_gene: TRBV28
d_gene: NA
j_gene: TRBJ1-5
CDR3aa: CASSFRGNSNQPQHF
CDR3nt: TGTGCCAGCAGTTTTAGGGGTAATAGCAATCAGCCCCAGCATTTT

abundance: NA
v_gene: TRBV24-1
d_gene: NA
j_gene: TRBJ2-7
CDR3aa: CATSNAGSAAEQYF
CDR3nt: TGTGCCACCAGTAACGCGGGTAGCGCCGCTGAGCAGTACTTC

abundance: many
v_gene: TRBV28
d_gene: NA
j_gene: TRBJ1-5
CDR3aa: CASSLSGNRGNQPQHF
CDR3nt: TGTGCCAGCAGTTTAAGTGGGAACAGAGGCAATCAGCCCCAGCATTTT

abundance: many
v_gene: TRBV19
d_gene: NA
j_gene: TRBJ2-1
CDR3aa: CASSHLSRGGNNEQFF
CDR3nt: TGTGCCAGTAGTCACCTTTCGCGGGGAGGAAACAATGAGCAGTTCTTC

abundance: many
v_gene: TRBV7-2
d_gene: NA
j_gene: TRBJ2-7
CDR3aa: CASSLGLSDYEQYF
CDR3nt: TGTGCCAGCAGCTTAGGACTGTCCGACTACGAGCAGTACTTC

abundance: many
v_gene: TRBV27
d_gene: NA
j_gene: TRBJ2-7
CDR3aa: CASSLGEQYF
CDR3nt: TGTGCCAGCAGTTTAGGCGAGCAGTACTTC

abundance: many
v_gene: TRBV6-5
d_gene: TRBD1
j_gene: TRBJ2-7
CDR3aa: CASSYSGTGASYEQYF
CDR3nt: TGTGCCAGCAGTTACTCCGGGACAGGGGCCTCCTACGAGCAGTACTTC

abundance: many
v_gene: TRBV14
d_gene: TRBD2
j_gene: TRBJ2-7
CDR3aa: CASSQAGTSGSKQYF
CDR3nt: TGTGCCAGCAGCCAAGCCGGGACTAGCGGGAGTAAGCAGTACTTC

abundance: many
v_gene: TRBV7-2
d_gene: TRBD2
j_gene: TRBJ2-5
CDR3aa: CASSPGRDETQYF
CDR3nt: TGTGCCAGCAGCCCCGGGAGGGACGAGACCCAGTACTTC

abundance: many
v_gene: TRBV7-9
d_gene: NA
j_gene: TRBJ1-2
CDR3aa: CASSSEDGAYGYTF
CDR3nt: TGTGCCAGCAGCTCTGAGGACGGAGCCTATGGCTACACCTTC

abundance: NA
v_gene: TRBV5-1
d_gene: NA
j_gene: TRBJ1-1
CDR3aa: CASSLIQGAGTEAFF
CDR3nt: TGCGCCAGCAGCTTGATACAGGGTGCTGGCACTGAAGCTTTCTTT

abundance: many
v_gene: TRBV3-1
d_gene: NA
j_gene: TRBJ1-3
CDR3aa: CASSQAGTGNTIYF
CDR3nt: TGTGCCAGCAGCCAAGCGGGGACGGGAAACACCATATATTTT

abundance: many
v_gene: TRBV20-1
d_gene: NA
j_gene: TRBJ1-2
CDR3aa: CSAREGGRNYGYTF
CDR3nt: TGCAGTGCTAGAGAGGGGGGCAGAAACTATGGCTACACCTTC

abundance: many
v_gene: TRBV3-1
d_gene: NA
j_gene: TRBJ2-3
CDR3aa: CASSQKGRERVADTQYF
CDR3nt: TGTGCCAGCAGCCAAAAAGGTCGGGAGAGGGTCGCAGATACGCAGTATTTT

abundance: many
v_gene: TRBV5-1
d_gene: NA
j_gene: TRBJ2-1
CDR3aa: CASSFGTSFDNEQFF
CDR3nt: TGCGCCAGCAGCTTCGGAACTAGTTTCGACAATGAGCAGTTCTTC

abundance: NA
v_gene: TRBV11-2
d_gene: TRBD2
j_gene: TRBJ2-7
CDR3aa: CASSPLSGTGSYKQYF
CDR3nt: TGTGCCAGCAGCCCCCTTAGCGGGACCGGCTCCTACAAGCAGTACTTC

abundance: many
v_gene: TRBV7-2
d_gene: TRBD2
j_gene: TRBJ2-3
CDR3aa: CASHSPSGGRAQYF
CDR3nt: TGTGCCAGTCATAGCCCGTCGGGGGGTCGGGCGCAGTATTTT

abundance: NA
v_gene: TRBV19
d_gene: NA
j_gene: TRBJ1-6
CDR3aa: CASSRNERSPLHF
CDR3nt: TGTGCCAGTAGTAGGAATGAGAGATCACCCCTCCACTTT

abundance: many
v_gene: TRBV24-1
d_gene: NA
j_gene: TRBJ2-5
CDR3aa: CATSDAGVQRETQYF
CDR3nt: TGTGCCACCAGTGACGCAGGGGTTCAGCGGGAGACCCAGTACTTC

abundance: many
v_gene: TRBV15
d_gene: NA
j_gene: TRBJ1-2
CDR3aa: CATSRDMGGRGYTF
CDR3nt: TGTGCCACCAGCAGAGATATGGGGGGTCGTGGCTACACCTTC

abundance: NA
v_gene: TRBV2
d_gene: NA
j_gene: TRBJ2-3
CDR3aa: CASSWTASTDTRYF
CDR3nt: TGTGCCAGCAGTTGGACTGCCAGCACAGATACGCGGTATTTT

abundance: many
v_gene: TRBV30
d_gene: NA
j_gene: TRBJ1-5
CDR3aa: CAWSGQVNQPQHF
CDR3nt: TGTGCCTGGAGTGGGCAGGTCAATCAGCCCCAGCATTTT